These T cell receptor beta chains were read from a single sample in a study of blood T cell repertoires in COVID-19. The repertoire was sequenced with immunoSEQ multiplex PCR; TCRdb's copy has only in-frame clones and lacks some. The top ten clones hold 5% to 5.5% of a sample with roughly 87,000 clones, roughly 89% of them seen once. The sequencing sample was made of peripheral blood. The receptors shown here come from an elderly woman with active COVID-19. CDR3s include the opening cysteine and the closing phenylalanine or tryptophan. D genes are given only for firm matches. Only part of the rows carry a size: once, few, many, or a class if the clone is expanded.

TRBV7-9	TRBJ2-5	-	-	CASSMTTGTQYF	TGTGCCAGCAGCATGACCACAGGGACCCAGTACTTC
TRBV9	TRBJ2-3	once	TRBD2	CASSPSGDSTDTQYF	TGTGCCAGCAGCCCGAGCGGGGATAGCACAGATACGCAGTATTTT
TRBV19	TRBJ2-3	-	-	CASSIFGYF	TGTGCCAGTAGTATATTCGGGTATTTT
TRBV7-2	TRBJ1-2	-	-	CASSLQGNYGYTF	TGTGCCAGCAGCTTACAGGGGAACTATGGCTACACCTTC
TRBV6-2/TRBV6-3	TRBJ1-1	-	-	CASSYDFGGLNTEAFF	TGTGCCAGCAGTTACGATTTCGGGGGACTGAACACTGAAGCTTTCTTT
TRBV5-6	TRBJ2-7	once	TRBD2	CASSTGTNYEQYF	TGTGCCAGCAGCACCGGGACTAACTACGAGCAGTACTTC
TRBV4-3	TRBJ1-4	-	-	CASSQEGSGRGREKLFF	TGCGCCAGCAGCCAAGAGGGGAGTGGGAGGGGGAGAGAAAAACTGTTTTTT
TRBV5-1	TRBJ2-1	-	TRBD2	CASSGGLAVGVVNEQFF	TGCGCCAGCAGCGGTGGACTAGCGGTCGGAGTGGTCAATGAGCAGTTCTTC
TRBV4-1	TRBJ2-2	many	TRBD2	CASSQERTSGRTGELFF	TGCGCCAGCAGCCAAGAACGGACTAGCGGGAGAACCGGGGAGCTGTTTTTT
TRBV30	TRBJ1-2	-	-	CAWTTGGRTYGYTF	TGTGCCTGGACCACCGGGGGGCGCACCTATGGCTACACCTTC
TRBV7-2	TRBJ2-4	-	TRBD2	CASSSRLALVKNIQYF	TGTGCCAGCAGTTCCCGACTAGCCCTGGTCAAAAACATTCAGTACTTC
TRBV6-4	TRBJ2-2	-	-	CASRQAGSTGELFF	TGTGCCAGCAGACAAGCAGGGTCCACCGGGGAGCTGTTTTTT
TRBV7-2	TRBJ2-2	-	-	CASSPSSSVNTGELFF	TGTGCCAGCAGCCCCAGCTCTAGCGTTAACACCGGGGAGCTGTTTTTT
TRBV4-1	TRBJ2-3	-	-	CASSQDMGQAKRLTDTQYF	TGCGCCAGCAGCCAAGATATGGGGCAGGCGAAAAGGCTCACAGATACGCAGTATTTT
TRBV7-2	TRBJ1-1	-	-	CASSADTEAFF	TGTGCCAGCAGCGCAGACACTGAAGCTTTCTTT
TRBV7-8	TRBJ1-5	-	TRBD1	CASSLKQGVEGNQPQHF	TGTGCCAGCAGCTTAAAACAGGGGGTGGAGGGCAATCAGCCCCAGCATTTT
TRBV7-9	TRBJ2-2	-	TRBD2	CASSFLAGADTGELFF	TGTGCCAGCAGCTTTCTAGCGGGAGCGGACACCGGGGAGCTGTTTTTT
TRBV6-2/TRBV6-3	TRBJ2-1	once	TRBD2	CASSRWADGRGYNEQFF	TGTGCCAGCAGTCGCTGGGCTGACGGGAGGGGATACAATGAGCAGTTCTTC
TRBV6-5	TRBJ1-4	-	-	CASSYRGGTNEKLFF	TGTGCCAGCAGTTACCGGGGAGGAACTAATGAAAAACTGTTTTTT
TRBV2	TRBJ2-3	-	-	CASNSADTQYF	TGTGCCAGCAATTCCGCAGATACGCAGTATTTT
TRBV6-5	TRBJ2-5	-	TRBD2	CASVLAGEETQYF	TGTGCCAGTGTACTAGCGGGAGAAGAGACCCAGTACTTC
TRBV28	TRBJ1-5	-	TRBD1	CASSRGQGASQPQHF	TGTGCCAGCAGCCGGGGACAGGGGGCTAGCCAGCCCCAGCATTTT